This T cell receptor (beta chain) was sequenced during a study of cytomegalovirus exposure and HLA in healthy donors. Study conclusions and caveats: It was 164 TCR beta chains that were listed as cytomegalovirus-associated.

Trimming took 2 bases from V and 6 from J; bases not matched to a gene: 14. CDR3 length: 19 residues. CDR1 and CDR2 from the germline V gene are MNHEY and SMNVEV (reference sequence). Using immunoSEQ multiplex PCR, the repertoire was profiled, and TCRdb retains in-frame clones only, with some absent. The table lists under 50,000 clones, 90% to 95% of them singletons. On this clone itself: Antigen specificity is unknown.

The material sequenced was PBMCs. The J gene is TRBJ2-1, the V gene TRBV27, with TRBD2 matching 12 bases. The source is a woman younger than 35 in good health and CMV-seropositive. CDR3 DNA sequence: TGTGCCAGCAGTTTACTGACTAGCGGGAGAGGGGGTGGGGGCAATGAGCAGTTCTTC. It is translated as CASSLLTSGRGGGGNEQFF.